The table lists the clone carrying this T cell receptor beta chain with many counts. Its matching antigen is unknown. The data derive from a study of CD8 T cells in ankylosing spondylitis. Study-wide results and caveats: Within ankylosing spondylitis blood, a TCR beta motif made up of several highly homologous variants appeared to be characteristic.

The CDR3 sequence is 14 residues long. Trimming took 7 bases from V and 5 from J, leaving 20 bases between them. CDR1 is DFQATT and CDR2 is SNEGSKA in the germline V gene (reference sequence). A single record per CDR3 protein comes from TCRdb applying MiXCR to the 5' RACE reads. Of 450,000 to 550,000 distinct CDR3 sequences listed, roughly 5% were seen once; the top ten hold around 3.6%. This TCR came from a male donor with ankylosing spondylitis. The specimen was blood, either unsorted or a sorted T cell fraction (not recorded which). The V call is TRBV20-1, the J call TRBJ2-5; perhaps D is TRBD1 or TRBD2 (7 bases each). The CDR3 nucleotides read TGCAGTGTCCCAGGGGGGGGCGCGGGGGAGACCCAGTACTTC. Translation: CSVPGGGAGETQYF.